These 21 T cell receptor beta chains share one sample of origin, sequenced in a study of T cells in Graves' hyperthyroidism and ophthalmopathy (dated by TCRdb to between 2018 and 2021). Receptor amplification or capture employed multiplex PCR. Instrument on record: Illumina HiSeq 2000. Amplification of TCR beta CDR3 regions was carried out from RNA transcripts. The first round of RT-PCR for the TCR CDR3 was performed with the HTBI primer set and the Qiagen OneStep RT-PCR kit. Using fastp at Q25 and MiXCR, TCRdb reprocessed the public reads and kept productive beta chains. Rows merge per CDR3 protein into single entries with the most common DNA and genes. The table for this sample lists 370,000 or so distinct CDR3 sequences; 25% of them were counted only once. The ten largest clones add up to around 70% of the sample. The sequenced sample was blood. These receptors all come from a man between 50 and 59 years old with Graves' hyperthyroidism.

This clonotype was seen many times. The chain carries TRBV28 and TRBJ2-1; TRBD2 aligns across 9 bases. The germline gives CDR1 MDHEN, CDR2 SYDVKM. Trimming at V came to 2 bases and at J to 5 bases, leaving 13 bases not matched to a gene. This CDR3 is built from 18 residues. In nucleotides, the CDR3 is TGTGCCAGCAGTTTACAGCTACTTAGGACTAGCGAGGACAATGAGCAGTTCTTC. Protein sequence: CASSLQLLRTSEDNEQFF. Supplemented by reference TRBV28 and TRBJ2-1, the full variable domain reads DVKVTQSSRYLVKRTGEKVFLECVQDMDHENMFWYRQDPGLGLRLIYFSYDVKMKEKGDIPEGYSVSREKKERFSLILESASTNQTSMYLCASSLQLLRTSEDNEQFFGPGTRLTVL.

This clonotype was counted at least ten times. The germline gene is not matched at one end of the junction; a read error may be the cause. Here the CDR3 DNA reads TGTGCCAGCAGGGAAGGACTAGCGGGTGGCTACGAGCAGTACTTC. Protein sequence: CASREGLAGGYEQYF. The rearrangement joins TRBV2 to TRBJ2-7, with 11 bases fitting TRBD2. Germline CDR1 reads SNHLY; CDR2 reads FYNNEI. The CDR3 consists of 15 residues.

The chain couples TRBV7-9 to TRBJ2-5, with 9 bases fitting TRBD2. The V gene's germline CDR1 is SEHNR and CDR2 FQNEAQ (reference sequence). This CDR3 is 14 amino acids long. With 6 bases clipped from V and 5 bases from J, the junction kept 7 bases outside the gene matches. The CDR3 coding sequence is TGTGCCAGCAGACCAAGCGGGAGGCGGGAGACCCAGTACTTC. Translating it yields CASRPSGRRETQYF.

V usage is TRBV12-3 or TRBV12-4 and J usage is TRBJ2-7; 10 bases align to TRBD1. The CDR3 is made up of 15 amino acids. The ends lost 3 bases at V and 2 bases at J; junction bases unmatched: 4. The CDR3 DNA is TGTGCCAGCAGTTTTGGGACAGGGGTGACCTACGAGCAGTACTTC. The encoded protein is CASSFGTGVTYEQYF.

The V gene is TRBV3-1, the J gene TRBJ2-1; 7 bases are a match to TRBD2. The CDR3 length is 16 residues. The V gene end was trimmed by 10 bases and the J gene end by 2 bases; junction bases not matched to a gene: 14. Germline V gene data show CDR1 as LGHDT and CDR2 as YNNKEL (reference sequence). CDR3 bases: TGTGCCAACAAGCGGGCTAGCGGACCTACCTACAATGAGCAGTTCTTC. It yields the protein CANKRASGPTYNEQFF.

Regarding this clonotype: A much bigger clone sits one base away, suggesting this may be a read error. The chain employs TRBV5-1 and TRBJ1-1; D unresolved. There are 15 residues in the CDR3. Germline lookup yields CDR1 SGHRS and CDR2 YFSETQ. In nucleotides, the CDR3 is TGCGCCGGCAGCTTGATCCCCGAGGGTGGCACTGAAGCTTTCTTT. This codes for CAGSLIPEGGTEAFF.

The chain carries TRBV5-5 and TRBJ2-2; D may be TRBD1 (5 bases). V lost 4 bases to trimming and J lost 4 bases, with 17 bases between them. The germline gives CDR1 SGHKS, CDR2 YYEKEE (reference sequence). The CDR3 has 16 residues. The CDR3 DNA reads as TGTGCCAGCAGCAGCAGACAGCCTATGAGCACCGGGGAGCTGTTTTTT. This gives the protein CASSSRQPMSTGELFF. The complete variable domain, with remaining parts taken from reference TRBV5-5 and TRBJ2-2, reads DAGVTQSPTHLIKTRGQQVTLRCSPISGHKSVSWYQQVLGQGPQFIFQYYEKEERGRGNFPDRFSARQFPNYSSELNVNALLLGDSALYLCASSSRQPMSTGELFFGEGSRLTVL.

The chain links TRBV20-1 to TRBJ1-5; no definite D call. The CDR3 length is 12 residues. The ends were cut back, 5 bases at V and 6 bases at J, with 11 bases in the middle. The germline V gene encodes CDR1 DFQATT and CDR2 SNEGSKA (reference sequence). CDR3 coding DNA: TGCAGTGCTCATCAGAGGAGTCAGCCCCAGCATTTT. Protein: CSAHQRSQPQHF.

This clonotype has only a few counts. The chain employs TRBV2 and TRBJ2-2; D may be TRBD1 (6 bases). V was pared by 6 bases and J by 4 bases, with 12 bases between. Germline V gene sequence: CDR1 SNHLY, CDR2 FYNNEI. The CDR3 spans 14 residues. The CDR3 region is CASSGQPTTGELFF. CDR3 in DNA: TGTGCCAGCAGCGGACAGCCGACCACCGGGGAGCTGTTTTTT.

This clonotype was recorded a few times. V is TRBV6-1 and J is TRBJ1-6; D is possibly TRBD1 (5 bases). The CDR3 is 14 residues long. Trimming stripped 8 bases from V and 8 bases from J, with 16 bases between. Germline values: CDR1 MNHNS, CDR2 SASEGT. CDR3 DNA sequence: TGTGCCAGCGATGAACGACAGCCATATTCACCCCTCCACTTT. Translating gives CASDERQPYSPLHF.

The V gene is TRBV19, the J gene TRBJ1-2; D might be TRBD1 (5 bases). This CDR3 is 15 amino acids long. Germline lookup yields CDR1 LNHDA and CDR2 SQIVND (reference sequence). The V and J ends lost 0 bases and 8 bases respectively, with 16 bases between them. CDR3 protein: CASSIDLMTVQGYTF. CDR3 sequence (DNA): TGTGCCAGTAGTATAGATCTCATGACAGTCCAAGGCTACACCTTC.

This clonotype was found many times. V usage is TRBV24-1 and J usage is TRBJ2-3; D gene uncertain. The CDR3 is 14 residues long. Germline loops: CDR1 KGHDR, CDR2 SFDVKD. Trimming cost V 5 bases and J 2 bases, with 10 bases left between them. CDR3 sequence reads: CATSVGGSTDTQYF. The CDR3 DNA reads as TGTGCCACCAGTGTAGGCGGATCCACAGATACGCAGTATTTT.

CDR3 in DNA: TGTGCCAGCAGTTTGGAGACAAACTATGGCTACACCTTC. Translation: CASSLETNYGYTF. The rearrangement links TRBV28 to TRBJ1-2, with unresolved D. Trimming removed 3 bases from V and 2 bases from J, with 7 bases in between. This CDR3 has 13 amino acids. The V gene's germline CDR1 is MDHEN and CDR2 SYDVKM.

A few counts support this clonotype. The chain employs TRBV3-1 and TRBJ1-3, with D unclear. Looked up from germline, CDR1 is LGHDT and CDR2 is YNNKEL (reference sequence). V lost 1 base, J lost 0 bases, and 7 bases lay in between. The CDR3 length is 15 residues. The CDR3 bases are TGTGCCAGCAGCCAAGTTTTGAGCTCTGGAAACACCATATATTTT. Amino acids: CASSQVLSSGNTIYF.

J is TRBJ2-1 and V is TRBV6-1; 8 bases match TRBD1. The junction had 8 bases not matched to a gene; V was cut back by 8 bases and J by 2 bases. CDR1 is MNHNS, CDR2 SASEGT, per germline. The CDR3 totals 15 residues. The DNA of the CDR3 is TGTGCCAGCCTCCCTTGGACAGGGCCCTACAATGAGCAGTTCTTC. It translates to CASLPWTGPYNEQFF.

This chain connects TRBV6-1 to TRBJ1-2, with a weak D call TRBD1 (5 bases). Germline-derived CDR1 and CDR2 are MNHNS and SASEGT. The CDR3 contains 13 residues. V was trimmed by 8 bases and J by 7 bases, leaving 17 bases between them. CDR3 amino acids: CASALLGGRGYTF. In DNA, the CDR3 is TGTGCCAGCGCTCTCCTGGGGGGACGTGGCTACACCTTC.

The chain employs TRBV4-1 and TRBJ1-2, with a weak D call TRBD1 (5 bases). Per germline, CDR1 MGHRA and CDR2 YSYEKL. The CDR3 sequence is 16 residues long. Between the trimmed V and J ends, which lost 3 bases and 1 base, there was a span of 15 bases. The CDR3 sequence: CASSQTPGPINYGYTF. The CDR3 DNA reads TGCGCCAGCAGCCAGACCCCGGGACCTATTAACTATGGCTACACCTTC.

The gene calls are TRBV2 and TRBJ2-1; 9 bases agree with TRBD2. The CDR3 extends over 15 amino acids. From germline, CDR1 is SNHLY and CDR2 FYNNEI. Germline trimming cut 4 bases from V and 4 bases from J; bases unmatched to any gene: 5. The CDR3 DNA is TGTGCCAGCAGTGGAGCTAGCGGGAAATACAATGAGCAGTTCTTC. Its protein product is CASSGASGKYNEQFF.

The chain uses TRBV6-2 or TRBV6-3 and TRBJ2-7, with 9 bases lining up with TRBD1. The CDR3 is made up of 16 amino acids. Germline V gene sequence: CDR1 MNHEY, CDR2 SVGEGT. V was pared by 5 bases and J by 3 bases, with 11 bases of the junction left unmatched. Written as DNA, the CDR3 is TGTGCCAGCAGTACGATCATTGGACAGGGGAGCTACGAGCAGTACTTC. This translates into CASSTIIGQGSYEQYF.

This clonotype was detected a few times. The rearrangement uses TRBV10-2 and TRBJ1-1; D remains unclear. Germline CDR1 reads WSHSY; CDR2 reads SAAADI. The CDR3 is made up of 13 amino acids. V lost 3 bases to trimming and J lost 0 bases, with 5 bases between them. The CDR3 DNA is TGCGCCAGCAGTGAAAGCGTGAACACTGAAGCTTTCTTT. It encodes CASSESVNTEAFF.

This clonotype has at least ten counts. The chain uses TRBV12-3 or TRBV12-4 and TRBJ1-1, with 7 positions matching TRBD1. The CDR3 covers 13 residues. The V segment lost 6 bases and the J segment 4 bases; nucleotides outside the gene matches: 5. CDR3 DNA sequence: TGTGCCAGCAGCACAGGGGCAAGCACTGAAGCTTTCTTT. It is translated as CASSTGASTEAFF.